The entry that follows covers one T cell receptor beta chain sequence. As yet, its antigen is unknown. V was trimmed by 7 bases and J by 5 bases, leaving 17 bases between them. The germline CDR1 and CDR2 sequences are LNHDA and SQIVND (reference sequence). The CDR3 spans 14 residues. The data are from a study of T cell responses to AZD1222 COVID-19 vaccine. Findings of the study overall: Repertoire sampling occurred only after the peak T cell response. It was only a handful of AZD1222 recipients who were seropositive at baseline. Donor demographics were predominantly white British with a female majority; clonal diversity may be underestimated.

The method was immunoSEQ multiplex PCR; TCRdb's version includes in-frame clones alone and lacks a portion of them. The repertoire consists of about 120,000 clones, with about 90% occurring once and the leading ten covering around 8.2%. This chain joins TRBV19 and TRBJ1-2; the D is unclear. This TCR was sampled from an adult who received the AZD1222 COVID-19 vaccine. Here the sequenced sample was peripheral blood, taken 28 days after the second AZD1222 dose. CDR3 coding DNA: TGTGCCAGTACGTACGGGCTTGTTGGATATGGCTACACCTTC. Protein sequence: CASTYGLVGYGYTF. The full variable domain, in which reference TRBV19 and TRBJ1-2 provide the parts outside the CDR3, is DGGITQSPKYLFRKEGQNVTLSCEQNLNHDAMYWYRQDPGQGLRLIYYSQIVNDFQKGDIAEGYSVSREKKESFPLTVTSAQKNPTAFYLCASTYGLVGYGYTFGSGTRLTVV.